This T cell receptor beta chain is from a study of regulatory and conventional T cells in RAG deficiency. Study-level points and caveats: Other subsets showed about 10-fold reductions, but Treg unique TCR beta sequences fell roughly 93-fold in these patients. Omenn patients showed >80% Treg-Tconv overlap and shorter CDR3 lengths.

With regard to this clone: Its antigen is unknown.

Conventional CD4+ T cells were sorted from blood as CD25-low CD127-high cells. Assay used: immunoSEQ multiplex PCR; TCRdb lists only in-frame clones, some missing. The sample lists tens of thousands of clones, 90% to 95% seen once, with approximately 0.18% in the top ten. The ends were cut back, 1 base at V and 3 bases at J, with 9 bases in the middle. The CDR3 loop spans 14 amino acids. The germline CDR1 and CDR2 sequences are MNHEY and SMNVEV (reference sequence). These sequences were also reported in another study, on regulatory T cells. That work states: The primer mix had 52 TRBV and 13 TRBJ primers.

V is TRBV27 and J is TRBJ1-1, with a possible D match to TRBD1 (5 bases). Sequencing used CD25- CD4+ T cells sorted from blood. The receptor comes from a human donor in good health. The CDR3 reads CASSLLGRDTEAFF. CDR3 in DNA: TGTGCCAGCAGTTTATTGGGCAGGGACACTGAAGCTTTCTTT.